A selection of T cell receptor beta chains follows, all from one sample in a study of T cells in Graves' hyperthyroidism and ophthalmopathy. TCRdb fed the multiplex PCR reads into MiXCR, producing one record per CDR3 protein. This table holds a few hundred thousand distinct CDR3 sequences, 15% found once. Sequencing input: blood. The receptors originated from an older woman with Graves' ophthalmopathy. CDR3s include the opening cysteine and the closing phenylalanine or tryptophan. A D gene is named only where the DNA matches it firmly. Not every row has a clone size; where given, it reads once, few, many or a size class.

NA	TRBV5-6	NA	TRBJ2-1	TGTGCCAGCAGCCGGAGGGCTAGCTCCTACAATGAGCAGTTCTTC	CASSRRASSYNEQFF
many	TRBV2	NA	TRBJ2-7	TGTGCCAGCAGTGAGGGTTTGGCAGCGGGGCAGTACTTC	CASSEGLAAGQYF
NA	TRBV5-1	NA	TRBJ2-1	TGCGCCAGCAGCCTACCTGTGGGGAATGAGCAGTTCTTC	CASSLPVGNEQFF
many	TRBV20-1	NA	TRBJ2-3	TGCAGTGTGGTAGCGAGAGCTGAAAATACGCAGTATTTT	CSVVARAENTQYF
NA	TRBV12-3/TRBV12-4	NA	TRBJ1-1	TGTGCCAGCAGTTTAGATGGGGAAATGAACACTGAAGCTTTCTTT	CASSLDGEMNTEAFF
NA	TRBV7-9	NA	TRBJ1-4	TGTGCCAGCAGCTTGGCGGCGGGGCTCAATGAAAAACTGTTTTTT	CASSLAAGLNEKLFF
many	TRBV2	NA	TRBJ2-4	TGTGCCAGCAGTGAAGCGAGGGCCAAAAACATTCAGTACTTC	CASSEARAKNIQYF
many	TRBV20-1	NA	TRBJ2-7	TGCAGTGCTAGGCCCACCTTAGAGCAGTACTTC	CSARPTLEQYF
NA	TRBV6-5	TRBD1	TRBJ2-7	TGTGCCAGCAGCTACAGCAGGGGGCGATCCGAGCAGTACTTC	CASSYSRGRSEQYF
many	TRBV6-2/TRBV6-3	NA	TRBJ1-2	TGTGCCAGCAGTTACATGCAGGAGATCTATGGCTACACCTTC	CASSYMQEIYGYTF
many	TRBV7-3	TRBD1	TRBJ1-3	TGTGCCAGCGGGCAGGGGGCGGGAAACACCATATATTTT	CASGQGAGNTIYF
medium-sized	TRBV2	TRBD1	TRBJ2-1	TGTGCCATCCCGGACAGGGCGGCCAATGAGCAGTTCTTC	CAIPDRAANEQFF